The entry that follows covers one TCR beta chain sequence. Its antigen is not identified. Triplicate approximately 300,000-cell sorts were made of each CD8+ T cell subset. By phenotype, naive CD8+ T cells were CD45RO-CCR7+CD27+CD95-. Germline V gene data show CDR1 as LNHDA and CDR2 as SQIVND (reference sequence). The CDR3 sequence is 15 residues long. The data were taken from a study of CXCR3-negative and CXCR3-positive naive CD8 T cells. Across the whole study: The study obtained 120 million to 150 million TRB reads, about 1.5 +/- 0.3 million per library. Study results and limitations: Comparison of naive CXCR3-negative and CXCR3-positive cells revealed similar TRBV-TRBJ usage, while memory cells differed.

5' RACE with UMI labels generated the TRB cDNA libraries. After re-calling the 5' RACE reads, TCRdb lists one entry per CDR3 protein, DNA absent. The sample holds tens of thousands of distinct CDR3 sequences. The TCR comes from a human donor in good health. Some clones in this sample may be carry-over from other donors' samples. The material sequenced was naive CXCR3- CD8+ T cells from blood. Subset reported: CD45RO-CCR7+CD27+CD95- naive CD8+ T cells lacking CXCR3 (TNR3-). V is TRBV19 and J is TRBJ2-7; the D call from TCRdb, TRBD2, cannot be confirmed without DNA. This CDR3 is CASSSTTSGYYEQYF.